A selection of T cell receptor beta chains follows, all from one sample in a study of Tregs in tolerant kidney transplant recipients. The method was immunoSEQ multiplex PCR; TCRdb's version includes in-frame clones alone and lacks a portion of them. The table lists some 250,000 clones, 84% of them singletons, with about 0.68% in the top ten. The source material was CD4+ T cells from blood. These receptors came from a human donor in good health. CDR3s include the opening cysteine and the closing phenylalanine or tryptophan. Fields, in order: V gene, D gene, clone size, J gene, CDR3 length, CDR3 protein, CDR3 DNA. D genes are given only for firm matches. Clone size, where shown, is once, few, many, or a class for clones that have expanded.

TRBV29-1	TRBD1	.	TRBJ2-7	14	CSALYGTGAYEQYF	TGCAGCGCTCTCTATGGGACAGGGGCCTACGAGCAGTACTTC
TRBV5-1	.	.	TRBJ2-6	14	CASSLSSGANVLTF	TGCGCCAGCAGCCTCAGCTCTGGGGCCAACGTCCTGACTTTC
TRBV2	.	.	TRBJ2-7	12	CASKVQRYEQYF	TGTGCCAGCAAGGTCCAGCGTTACGAGCAGTACTTC
TRBV6-1	TRBD1	.	TRBJ1-1	15	CASSDPQGANTEAFF	TGTGCCAGCAGTGACCCACAGGGGGCGAACACTGAAGCTTTCTTT
TRBV29-1	.	once	TRBJ1-2	12	CSVSQALDGYTF	TGCAGCGTTAGCCAAGCGTTGGATGGCTACACCTTC
TRBV4-1	.	few	TRBJ1-4	13	CASSQLGNEKLFF	TGCGCCAGCAGCCAACTTGGGAATGAAAAACTGTTTTTT
TRBV7-2	.	.	TRBJ2-1	14	CASSLVFADNEQFF	TGTGCCAGCAGCTTAGTTTTTGCGGACAATGAGCAGTTCTTC
TRBV7-2	.	.	TRBJ2-3	14	CASSLLRGTDTQYF	TGTGCCAGCAGCTTACTTCGAGGAACAGATACGCAGTATTTT
TRBV7-3	.	.	TRBJ2-1	17	CASSLSPADLKGSEQFF	TGTGCCAGCAGCTTATCCCCCGCAGACCTCAAGGGGAGTGAGCAGTTCTTC
TRBV2	.	.	TRBJ1-2	13	CASSASYKNGYTF	TGTGCCAGCAGTGCGAGCTACAAGAACGGCTACACCTTC